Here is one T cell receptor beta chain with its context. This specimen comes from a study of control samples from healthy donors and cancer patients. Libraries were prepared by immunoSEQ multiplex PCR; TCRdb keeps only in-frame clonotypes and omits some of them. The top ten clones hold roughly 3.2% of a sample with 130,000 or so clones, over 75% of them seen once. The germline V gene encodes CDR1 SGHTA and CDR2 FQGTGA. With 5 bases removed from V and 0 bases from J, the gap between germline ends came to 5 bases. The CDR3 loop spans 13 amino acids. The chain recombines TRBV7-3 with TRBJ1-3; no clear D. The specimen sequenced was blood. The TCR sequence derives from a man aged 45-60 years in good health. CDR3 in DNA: TGTGCCAGCAGCCAGAGCTCTGGAAACACCATATATTTT. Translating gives CASSQSSGNTIYF.